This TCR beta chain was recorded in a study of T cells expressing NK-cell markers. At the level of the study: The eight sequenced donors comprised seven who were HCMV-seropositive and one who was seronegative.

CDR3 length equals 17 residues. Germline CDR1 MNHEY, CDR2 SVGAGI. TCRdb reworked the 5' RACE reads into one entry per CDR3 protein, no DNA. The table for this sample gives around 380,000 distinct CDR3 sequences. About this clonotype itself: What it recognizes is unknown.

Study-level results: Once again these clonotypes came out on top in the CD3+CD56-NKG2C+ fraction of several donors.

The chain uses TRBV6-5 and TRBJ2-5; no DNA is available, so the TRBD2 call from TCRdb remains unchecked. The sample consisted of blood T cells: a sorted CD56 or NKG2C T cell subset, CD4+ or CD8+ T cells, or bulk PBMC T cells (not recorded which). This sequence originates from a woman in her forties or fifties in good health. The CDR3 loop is CASTLTSGRAYQETQYF.